This T cell receptor beta chain was sequenced for a study of blood T cell repertoires in COVID-19. Looking at the study overall: Samples came from the United States, Italy and Spain, spanning acute and convalescent COVID-19. T cells, B-cell-depleted T cells, or PBMCs supplied cDNA or gDNA.

CDR1 and CDR2 from the germline V gene are GTSNPN and SVGIG (reference sequence). The CDR3 has 13 residues. V was shortened by 8 bases and J by 5 bases, with 15 bases between the two germline ends. As handled by the study authors: Reference gene primers were amplified, and this amplification served to estimate nucleated cell counts. TCRdb's copy holds only in-frame clones and misses some; the assay was immunoSEQ multiplex PCR. The DNA gave D and trimming, while V, J and clone size come from that table. The profile shows some 150,000 clones, 70% to 85% of them singletons. The specimen was peripheral blood. The rearrangement links TRBV30 to TRBJ1-4; a weak D match, TRBD1 (5 bases). This TCR was sampled from a woman in her fifties or sixties with acute or convalescent COVID-19. CDR3 in amino acids: CARRDGPNEKLFF. CDR3 DNA: TGTGCCAGGCGGGACGGACCGAATGAAAAACTGTTTTTT.